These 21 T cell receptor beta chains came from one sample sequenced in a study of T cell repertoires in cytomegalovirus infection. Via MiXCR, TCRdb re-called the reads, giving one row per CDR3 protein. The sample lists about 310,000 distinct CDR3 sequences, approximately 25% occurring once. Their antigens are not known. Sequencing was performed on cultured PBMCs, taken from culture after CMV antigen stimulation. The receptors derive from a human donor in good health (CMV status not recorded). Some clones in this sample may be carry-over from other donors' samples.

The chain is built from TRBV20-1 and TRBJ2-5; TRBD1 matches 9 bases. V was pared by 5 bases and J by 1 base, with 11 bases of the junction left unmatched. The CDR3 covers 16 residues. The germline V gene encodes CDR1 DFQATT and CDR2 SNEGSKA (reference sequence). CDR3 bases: TGCAGTGCTTGGCCCATACAGGGGGCCTTCCAAGAGACCCAGTACTTC. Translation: CSAWPIQGAFQETQYF.

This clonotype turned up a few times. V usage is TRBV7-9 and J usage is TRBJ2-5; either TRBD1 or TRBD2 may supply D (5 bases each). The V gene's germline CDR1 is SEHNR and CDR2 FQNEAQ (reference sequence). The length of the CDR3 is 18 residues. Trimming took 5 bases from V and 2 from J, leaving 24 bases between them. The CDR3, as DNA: TGTGCCAGCAGCCTCTCCTTCGGGACCCCTCTCGGACAAGAGACCCAGTACTTC. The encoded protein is CASSLSFGTPLGQETQYF.

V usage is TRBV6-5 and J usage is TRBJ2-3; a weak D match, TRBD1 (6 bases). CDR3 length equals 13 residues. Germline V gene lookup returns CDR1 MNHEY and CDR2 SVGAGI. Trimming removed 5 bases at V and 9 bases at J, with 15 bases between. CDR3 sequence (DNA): TGTGCCAGCAGTCCTACACTTCAGGGGACGCAGTATTTT. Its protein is CASSPTLQGTQYF.

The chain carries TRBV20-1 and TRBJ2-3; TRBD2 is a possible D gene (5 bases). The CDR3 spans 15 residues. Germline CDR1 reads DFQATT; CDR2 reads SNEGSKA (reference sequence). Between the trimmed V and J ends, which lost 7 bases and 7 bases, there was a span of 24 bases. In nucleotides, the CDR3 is TGCAGTGACGGCGCGGCGGGCCGTATTTTAAATACGCAGTATTTT. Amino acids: CSDGAAGRILNTQYF.

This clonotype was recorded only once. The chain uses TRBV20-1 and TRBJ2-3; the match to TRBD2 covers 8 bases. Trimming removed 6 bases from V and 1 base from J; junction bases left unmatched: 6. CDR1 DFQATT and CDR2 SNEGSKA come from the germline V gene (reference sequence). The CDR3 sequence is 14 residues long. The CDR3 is CSALVREGTDTQYF. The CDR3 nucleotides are TGCAGTGCGTTGGTGCGGGAGGGCACAGATACGCAGTATTTT.

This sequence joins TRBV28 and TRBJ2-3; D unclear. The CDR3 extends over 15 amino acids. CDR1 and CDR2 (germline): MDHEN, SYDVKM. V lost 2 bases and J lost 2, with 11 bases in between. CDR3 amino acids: CASSLGQILTDTQYF. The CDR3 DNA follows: TGTGCCAGCAGTTTAGGCCAGATCCTCACAGATACGCAGTATTTT.

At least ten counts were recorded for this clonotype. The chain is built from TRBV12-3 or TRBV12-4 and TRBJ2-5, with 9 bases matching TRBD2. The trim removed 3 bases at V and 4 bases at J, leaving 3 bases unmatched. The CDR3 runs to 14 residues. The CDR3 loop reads CASSFRAGGETQYF. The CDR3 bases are TGTGCCAGCAGTTTTCGAGCGGGAGGAGAGACCCAGTACTTC.

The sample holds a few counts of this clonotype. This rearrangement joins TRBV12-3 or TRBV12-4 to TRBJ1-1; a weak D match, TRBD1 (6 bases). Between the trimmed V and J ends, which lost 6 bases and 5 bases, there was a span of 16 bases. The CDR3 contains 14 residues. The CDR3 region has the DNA TGTGCCAGCAGCTTGCGAGGGGGTGAGACTGAAGCTTTCTTT. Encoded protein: CASSLRGGETEAFF.

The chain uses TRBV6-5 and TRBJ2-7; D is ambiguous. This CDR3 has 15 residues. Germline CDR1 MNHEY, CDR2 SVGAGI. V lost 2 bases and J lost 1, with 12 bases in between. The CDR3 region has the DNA TGTGCCAGCAGTTACAGTTTTAGTAAGTCCTACGAGCAGTACTTC. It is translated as CASSYSFSKSYEQYF.

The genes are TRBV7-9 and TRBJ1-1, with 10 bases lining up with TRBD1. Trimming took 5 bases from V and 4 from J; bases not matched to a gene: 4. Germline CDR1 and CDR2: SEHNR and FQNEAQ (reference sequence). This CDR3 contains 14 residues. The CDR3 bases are TGTGCCAGCAGCCCTAGACAGGGGGCCACTGAAGCTTTCTTT. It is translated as CASSPRQGATEAFF. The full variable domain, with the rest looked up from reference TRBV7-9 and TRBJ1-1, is DTGVSQNPRHKITKRGQNVTFRCDPISEHNRLYWYRQTLGQGPEFLTYFQNEAQLEKSRLLSDRFSAERPKGSFSTLEIQRTEQGDSAMYLCASSPRQGATEAFFGQGTRLTVV.

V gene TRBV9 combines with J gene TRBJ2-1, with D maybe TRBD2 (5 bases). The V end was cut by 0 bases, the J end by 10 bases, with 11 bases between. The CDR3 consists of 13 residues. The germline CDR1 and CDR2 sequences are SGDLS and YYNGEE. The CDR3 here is CASSVELASEQFF. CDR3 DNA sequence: TGTGCCAGCAGCGTAGAGCTCGCTAGCGAGCAGTTCTTC. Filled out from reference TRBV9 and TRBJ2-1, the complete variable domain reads DSGVTQTPKHLITATGQRVTLRCSPRSGDLSVYWYQQSLDQGLQFLIQYYNGEERAKGNILERFSAQQFPDLHSELNLSSLELGDSALYFCASSVELASEQFFGPGTRLTVL.

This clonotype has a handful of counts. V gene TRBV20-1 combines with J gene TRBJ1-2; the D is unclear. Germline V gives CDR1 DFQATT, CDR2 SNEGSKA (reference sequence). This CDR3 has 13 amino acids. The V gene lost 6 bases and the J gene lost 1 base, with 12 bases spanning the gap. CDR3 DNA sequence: TGCAGTGCCACGGGAGCCAGTAACTATGGCTACACCTTC. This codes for CSATGASNYGYTF.

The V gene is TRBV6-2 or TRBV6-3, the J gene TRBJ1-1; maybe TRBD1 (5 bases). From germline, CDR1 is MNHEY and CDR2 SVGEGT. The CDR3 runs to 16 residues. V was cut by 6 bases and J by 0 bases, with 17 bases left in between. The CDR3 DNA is TGTGCCAGCAGCTACGGCTTATGGGGGATGAACACTGAAGCTTTCTTT. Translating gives CASSYGLWGMNTEAFF.

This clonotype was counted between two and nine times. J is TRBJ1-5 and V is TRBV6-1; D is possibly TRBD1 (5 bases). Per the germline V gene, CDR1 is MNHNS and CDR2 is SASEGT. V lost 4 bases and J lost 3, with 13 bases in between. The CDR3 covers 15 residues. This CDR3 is CASSVGLPFNQPQHF. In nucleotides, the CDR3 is TGTGCCAGCAGTGTGGGGCTTCCCTTCAATCAGCCCCAGCATTTT.

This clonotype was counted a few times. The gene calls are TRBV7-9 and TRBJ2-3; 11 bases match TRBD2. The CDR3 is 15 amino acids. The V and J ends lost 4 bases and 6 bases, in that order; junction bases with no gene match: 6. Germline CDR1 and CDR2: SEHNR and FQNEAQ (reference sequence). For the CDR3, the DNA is TGTGCCAGCAGCTCACTAGCGGGAGCGGGCGATACGCAGTATTTT. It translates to CASSSLAGAGDTQYF.

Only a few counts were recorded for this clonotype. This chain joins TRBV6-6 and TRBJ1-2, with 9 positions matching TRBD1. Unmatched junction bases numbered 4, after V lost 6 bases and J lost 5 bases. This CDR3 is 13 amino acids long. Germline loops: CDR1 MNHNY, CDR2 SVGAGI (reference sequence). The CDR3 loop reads CASRDRGGYGYTF. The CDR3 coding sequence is TGTGCCAGCAGGGACAGGGGAGGGTATGGCTACACCTTC.

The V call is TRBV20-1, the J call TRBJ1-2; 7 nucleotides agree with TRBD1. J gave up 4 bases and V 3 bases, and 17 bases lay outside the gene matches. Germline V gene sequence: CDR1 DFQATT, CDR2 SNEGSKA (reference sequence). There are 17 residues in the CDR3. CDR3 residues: CSARGTRQGRYIYGYTF. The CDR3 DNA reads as TGCAGTGCTAGGGGAACTCGACAGGGAAGGTATATCTATGGCTACACCTTC.

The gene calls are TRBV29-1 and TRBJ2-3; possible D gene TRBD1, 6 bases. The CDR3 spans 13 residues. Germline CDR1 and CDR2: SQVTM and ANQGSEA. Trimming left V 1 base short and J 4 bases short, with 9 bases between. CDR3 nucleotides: TGCAGCGTTGAAGGGGCAGGGGCAGATACGCAGTATTTT. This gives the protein CSVEGAGADTQYF.

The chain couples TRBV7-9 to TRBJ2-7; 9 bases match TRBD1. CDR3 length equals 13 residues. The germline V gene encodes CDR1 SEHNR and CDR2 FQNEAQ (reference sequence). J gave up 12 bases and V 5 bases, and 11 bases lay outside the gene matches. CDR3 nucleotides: TGTGCCAGCAGCCAAATTACAGGGGGCCGGCTGTACGTC. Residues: CASSQITGGRLYV.

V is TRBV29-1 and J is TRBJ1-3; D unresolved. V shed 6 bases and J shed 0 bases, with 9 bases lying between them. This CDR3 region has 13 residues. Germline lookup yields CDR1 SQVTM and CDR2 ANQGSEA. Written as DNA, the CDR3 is TGCAGCGTCCATTACAGCTCTGGAAACACCATATATTTT. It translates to CSVHYSSGNTIYF.

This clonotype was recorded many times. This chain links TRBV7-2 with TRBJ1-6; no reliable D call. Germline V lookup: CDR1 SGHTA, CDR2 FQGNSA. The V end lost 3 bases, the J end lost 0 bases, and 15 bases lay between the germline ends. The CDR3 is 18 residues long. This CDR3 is CASSLEALGFSYNSPLHF. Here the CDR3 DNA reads TGTGCCAGCAGCTTGGAGGCCCTGGGGTTCTCCTATAATTCACCCCTCCACTTT.